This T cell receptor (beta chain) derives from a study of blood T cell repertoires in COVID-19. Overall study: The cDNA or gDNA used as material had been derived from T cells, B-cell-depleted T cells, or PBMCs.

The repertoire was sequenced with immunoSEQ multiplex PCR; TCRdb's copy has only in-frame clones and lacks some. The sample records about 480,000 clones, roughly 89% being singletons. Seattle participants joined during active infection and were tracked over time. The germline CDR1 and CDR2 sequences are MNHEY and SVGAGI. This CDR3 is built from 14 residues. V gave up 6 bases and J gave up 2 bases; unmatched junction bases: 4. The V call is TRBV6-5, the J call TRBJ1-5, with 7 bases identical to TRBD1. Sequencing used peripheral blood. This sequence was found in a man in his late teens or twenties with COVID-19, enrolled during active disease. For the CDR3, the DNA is TGTGCCAGCAGGCGAACAGGGGGCAATCAGCCCCAGCATTTT. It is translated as CASRRTGGNQPQHF.